These 25 T cell receptor beta chains were all obtained from the same sample, sequenced in a study of shared clonotypes between healthy human individuals. The table came from immunoSEQ multiplex PCR; TCRdb's copy has only in-frame clones and leaves some out. The sample lists 1 million to 1.2 million clones, approximately 80% seen once, with approximately 0.95% in the top ten. Specimen: memory CD4+ T cells from PBMCs. Subset in this sample: CD45RA-negative fraction. The receptors come from a man between 18 and 35 years old in good health. Some clones in this sample may be carry-over from other donors' samples.

This clone occurred once. The rearrangement joins TRBV2 to TRBJ1-2, with D maybe TRBD1 (6 bases). Germline CDR1 is SNHLY and CDR2 is FYNNEI. This CDR3 comprises 14 residues. V was trimmed by 4 bases and J by 4 bases, leaving 13 bases between them. The CDR3 DNA is TGTGCCAGCAGTGGTGTGACAGGTTTCTATGGCTACACCTTC. Translation gives CASSGVTGFYGYTF.

This clone was counted between two and nine times. The chain uses TRBV28 and TRBJ2-1, with TRBD2 identical over 13 bases. V gave up 2 bases and J gave up 1 base; unmatched junction bases: 11. Looked up from germline, CDR1 is MDHEN and CDR2 is SYDVKM. The CDR3 is 20 residues long. CDR3 in DNA: TGTGCCAGCAGTTTAACCCCGGGGACTAGCGGGATCGGATCCTACAATGAGCAGTTCTTC. Protein product: CASSLTPGTSGIGSYNEQFF.

V gene TRBV7-9 combines with J gene TRBJ2-1; 11 positions match TRBD2. The CDR3 length is 15 residues. CDR1 is SEHNR and CDR2 is FQNEAQ in the germline V gene (reference sequence). V shed 5 bases, J shed 7 bases, and the junction held 7 bases outside the gene matches. CDR3: CASSRGLAERNEQFF. In nucleotides, the CDR3 is TGTGCCAGCAGCCGGGGACTAGCGGAGAGGAATGAGCAGTTCTTC.

With regard to this clone: Other DNA sequences from this sample encode an identical CDR3 as well. The rearrangement links TRBV5-4 to TRBJ2-7; the match to TRBD1 covers 10 bases. CDR1 is SGHNT, CDR2 YYREEE, per germline (reference sequence). The trim removed 3 bases at V and 1 base at J, leaving 1 base unmatched. The CDR3 length is 14 residues. For the CDR3, the DNA is TGTGCCAGCAGCTGGGACAGGGGTTCCTACGAGCAGTACTTC. This sequence encodes CASSWDRGSYEQYF.

There are a few counts of this clone. The chain couples TRBV11-3 to TRBJ1-1; D perhaps matches TRBD1 (6 bases). From germline, CDR1 is SGHNT and CDR2 YENEEA. The CDR3 spans 13 residues. Deletions cut 6 bases from V and 3 bases from J, with 11 bases between. The CDR3 region has the DNA TGTGCCAGCAGAGGGGCAGGGGACACTGAAGCTTTCTTT. Translated, it gives CASRGAGDTEAFF.

The sample holds one count of this clone. The chain couples TRBV2 to TRBJ1-5, with D tentatively TRBD1 (5 bases). The CDR3 totals 13 residues. Germline CDR1 and CDR2: SNHLY and FYNNEI. V lost 4 bases and J lost 6, with 10 bases in between. In nucleotides, the CDR3 is TGTGCCAGCAGTGCCCAGACAGTTCAGCCCCAGCATTTT. It is translated as CASSAQTVQPQHF.

Concerning this clone: A much larger clone differs by one base, so this may be a read error. Different DNA sequences within this sample yield the same CDR3. The rearrangement uses TRBV30 and TRBJ2-5, with D hard to call. CDR3 length equals 11 residues. The germline CDR1 and CDR2 sequences are GTSNPN and SVGIG (reference sequence). V lost 2 bases and J lost 2, with 3 bases in between. The CDR3 region is CAWSSQETQYF. CDR3 nucleotides: TGTGCCTGGAGTTCTCAAGAGACCCAGTACTTC. Together with reference TRBV30 and TRBJ2-5, the CDR3 gives the full variable domain: SQTIHQWPATLVQPVGSPLSLECTVEGTSNPNLYWYRQAAGRGLQLLFYSVGIGQISSEVPQNLSASRPQDRQFILSSKKLLLSDSGFYLCAWSSQETQYFGPGTRLLVL.

This clone was seen more than once but under ten times. This chain links TRBV11-1 with TRBJ2-5, with D perhaps TRBD1 or TRBD2 (5 bases each). Germline values: CDR1 SGHAT, CDR2 FQDESV (reference sequence). The CDR3 runs to 14 residues. The germline V and J ends were trimmed by 0 bases and 1 base, with 6 bases remaining between them. CDR3 protein: CASSLARGQETQYF. The DNA for the CDR3 is TGTGCCAGCAGCTTAGCGAGGGGCCAAGAGACCCAGTACTTC.

This chain joins TRBV7-2 and TRBJ2-7; no firm D call. Germline assignment: CDR1 SGHTA and CDR2 FQGNSA. The CDR3 loop spans 16 amino acids. Trimming removed 2 bases at V and 0 bases at J, with 14 bases between. The CDR3 here is CASSLLSAVLSYEQYF. CDR3 bases: TGTGCCAGCAGCTTACTCTCGGCGGTTCTCTCCTACGAGCAGTACTTC.

The V call is TRBV11-2, the J call TRBJ2-2; D gene unclear. From germline, CDR1 is SGHAT and CDR2 FQNNGV. This CDR3 has 13 amino acids. V was trimmed by 1 base and J by 4 bases, leaving 4 bases between them. This CDR3 reads CASSLVATGELFF. The CDR3 DNA reads TGTGCCAGCAGCTTAGTGGCCACCGGGGAGCTGTTTTTT.

This clone was found many times. The chain carries TRBV7-8 and TRBJ1-2; TRBD1 is a possible D gene (6 bases). Trimming pared 3 bases from V and 7 bases from J, leaving 18 bases between. Germline V gene lookup returns CDR1 SGHVS and CDR2 FQNEAQ. This CDR3 is built from 15 residues. CDR3 DNA: TGTGCCAGCAGCTTGGGATCCATCAGGGGTGGTGGCTACACCTTC. This translates into CASSLGSIRGGGYTF.

The chain uses TRBV19 and TRBJ2-7; no definite D call. This CDR3 is built from 15 residues. The germline V gene has CDR1 LNHDA and CDR2 SQIVND (reference sequence). V shed 10 bases and J shed 1 base, with 20 bases lying between them. The CDR3, as DNA: TGTGCCACCAAGCCCCCGGGCTCAGGATCCTACGAGCAGTACTTC. Translated, it gives CATKPPGSGSYEQYF.

The chain combines TRBV2 with TRBJ2-1, with 9 nucleotides matching TRBD2. The CDR3 sequence is 18 residues long. V lost 10 bases and J lost 0; bases outside the gene matches: 16. From germline, CDR1 is SNHLY and CDR2 FYNNEI. DNA of the CDR3: TGTGCCACCCCTCCGATCGGTAGCGGGAGACCCTCCTACAATGAGCAGTTCTTC. The encoded protein is CATPPIGSGRPSYNEQFF.

The chain uses TRBV5-1 and TRBJ2-7; possibly TRBD2 for D (5 bases). The CDR3 loop spans 17 amino acids. Germline V gives CDR1 SGHRS, CDR2 YFSETQ. Trimming left V 0 bases short and J 3 bases short, with 19 bases between. CDR3 in amino acids: CASSLGLSLARDYEQYF. In nucleotides, the CDR3 is TGCGCCAGCAGCTTGGGGCTAAGCCTAGCTAGGGACTACGAGCAGTACTTC.

The chain has TRBV7-6 and TRBJ2-1; possibly TRBD2 for D (5 bases). Germline CDR1 reads SGHVS; CDR2 reads FNYEAQ. The CDR3 runs to 16 residues. V was cut by 0 bases and J by 0 bases, with 9 bases left in between. The CDR3 spells CASSLAGSASYNEQFF. CDR3 DNA: TGTGCCAGCAGCTTAGCGGGTAGCGCCTCCTACAATGAGCAGTTCTTC.

The chain links TRBV18 to TRBJ2-1; either TRBD1 or TRBD2 may supply D (6 bases each). V lost 5 bases to trimming and J lost 15 bases, with 17 bases between them. Germline CDR1 is KGHSH and CDR2 is LQKENI. The CDR3 is 12 amino acids. The CDR3 spells CASSAQQGGPFF. The DNA for the CDR3 is TGTGCCAGCTCAGCTCAACAGGGAGGCCCGTTCTTC. Full variable domain (rest looked up from reference TRBV18 and TRBJ2-1): NAGVMQNPRHLVRRRGQEARLRCSPMKGHSHVYWYRQLPEEGLKFMVYLQKENIIDESGMPKERFSAEFPKEGPSILRIQQVVRGDSAAYFCASSAQQGGPFFGPGTRLTVL.

This chain connects TRBV28 to TRBJ2-7, with D unresolved. CDR3 length: 12 residues. Germline V gene data show CDR1 as MDHEN and CDR2 as SYDVKM. Trimming pared 6 bases from V and 3 bases from J, leaving 9 bases between. The CDR3 sequence is CASSRMGYEQYF. In DNA, the CDR3 is TGTGCCAGCAGCCGGATGGGCTACGAGCAGTACTTC.

This clone was counted a few times. The gene calls are TRBV30 and TRBJ1-4, with D tentatively TRBD1 (5 bases). The CDR3 sequence is 16 residues long. Germline values: CDR1 GTSNPN, CDR2 SVGIG (reference sequence). With 0 bases removed from V and 0 bases from J, the gap between germline ends came to 11 bases. CDR3 in DNA: TGTGCCTGGAGTGTTTACGGCAGGGCAACTAATGAAAAACTGTTTTTT. It translates to CAWSVYGRATNEKLFF.

The chain carries TRBV7-9 and TRBJ1-3; a possible D gene is TRBD1 (5 bases). The length of the CDR3 is 15 residues. Trimming pared 1 base from V and 2 bases from J, leaving 9 bases between. CDR1 and CDR2 from the germline V gene are SEHNR and FQNEAQ (reference sequence). The CDR3 coding sequence is TGTGCCAGCAGCTTAGTGGGGGATCCTGGAAACACCATATATTTT. This sequence encodes CASSLVGDPGNTIYF.

J is TRBJ2-2 and V is TRBV25-1, with 9 bases identical to TRBD2. This CDR3 contains 14 residues. J gave up 7 bases and V 6 bases, and 6 bases lay outside the gene matches. Germline values: CDR1 MGHDK, CDR2 SYGVNS. Written as DNA, the CDR3 is TGTGCCAGCAGCCCGACTAGCGGTGGCGGGGAGCTGTTTTTT. As protein: CASSPTSGGGELFF.

This chain joins TRBV5-4 and TRBJ2-3; D not resolved. Between the trimmed V and J ends, which lost 0 bases and 6 bases, there was a span of 5 bases. In germline, CDR1 is SGHNT, CDR2 YYREEE (reference sequence). CDR3 length: 12 amino acids. CDR3 DNA: TGTGCCAGCAGCTTGGAGTCCGATACGCAGTATTTT. Protein sequence: CASSLESDTQYF. Full variable domain (missing parts from reference TRBV5-4 and TRBJ2-3): ETGVTQSPTHLIKTRGQQVTLRCSSQSGHNTVSWYQQALGQGPQFIFQYYREEENGRGNFPPRFSGLQFPNYSSELNVNALELDDSALYLCASSLESDTQYFGPGTRLTVL.

V is TRBV27 and J is TRBJ2-7, with unresolved D. The CDR3 has 12 residues. Germline loops: CDR1 MNHEY, CDR2 SMNVEV (reference sequence). V dropped 6 bases and J dropped 2 bases, with 8 bases sitting between them. CDR3 coding DNA: TGTGCCAGCAGCCGCAAGCCCTACGAGCAGTACTTC. Its translation: CASSRKPYEQYF.

This chain joins TRBV28 and TRBJ2-1; no firm D call. This CDR3 has 13 amino acids. Trimming stripped 6 bases from V and 5 bases from J, with 11 bases between. From germline, CDR1 is MDHEN and CDR2 SYDVKM. CDR3 sequence reads: CASRPVGDNEQFF. The CDR3 bases are TGTGCCAGCAGGCCCGTCGGAGACAATGAGCAGTTCTTC.

At least ten counts were recorded for this clone. The chain combines TRBV20-1 with TRBJ2-2; possibly TRBD1 for D (5 bases). With 4 bases removed from V and 6 bases from J, the gap between germline ends came to 6 bases. The germline V gene has CDR1 DFQATT and CDR2 SNEGSKA (reference sequence). CDR3 length: 11 amino acids. The CDR3 loop is CSATGSGELFF. The DNA for the CDR3 is TGCAGTGCTACAGGGTCCGGGGAGCTGTTTTTT.

The chain carries TRBV4-3 and TRBJ2-1; 7 nucleotides match TRBD2. This CDR3 is built from 15 residues. Trimming removed 1 base from V and 4 bases from J; junction bases left unmatched: 4. Germline V lookup: CDR1 LGHNA, CDR2 YSLEER. The DNA for the CDR3 is TGCGCCAGCAGCCAAGTCAGGACTAGTTACAATGAGCAGTTCTTC. Encoded protein: CASSQVRTSYNEQFF.